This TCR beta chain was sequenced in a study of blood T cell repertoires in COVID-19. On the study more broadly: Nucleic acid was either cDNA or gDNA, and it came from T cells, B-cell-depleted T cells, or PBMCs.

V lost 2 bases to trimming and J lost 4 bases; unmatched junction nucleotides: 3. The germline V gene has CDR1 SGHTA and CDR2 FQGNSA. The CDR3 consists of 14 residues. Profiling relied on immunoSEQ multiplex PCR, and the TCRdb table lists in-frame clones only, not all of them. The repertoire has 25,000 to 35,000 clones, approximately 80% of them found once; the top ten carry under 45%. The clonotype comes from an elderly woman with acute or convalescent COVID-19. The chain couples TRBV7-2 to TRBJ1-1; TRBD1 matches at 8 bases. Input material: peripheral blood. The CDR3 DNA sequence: TGTGCCAGCAGCTTACAGGGGGCGACCACTGAAGCTTTCTTT. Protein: CASSLQGATTEAFF.